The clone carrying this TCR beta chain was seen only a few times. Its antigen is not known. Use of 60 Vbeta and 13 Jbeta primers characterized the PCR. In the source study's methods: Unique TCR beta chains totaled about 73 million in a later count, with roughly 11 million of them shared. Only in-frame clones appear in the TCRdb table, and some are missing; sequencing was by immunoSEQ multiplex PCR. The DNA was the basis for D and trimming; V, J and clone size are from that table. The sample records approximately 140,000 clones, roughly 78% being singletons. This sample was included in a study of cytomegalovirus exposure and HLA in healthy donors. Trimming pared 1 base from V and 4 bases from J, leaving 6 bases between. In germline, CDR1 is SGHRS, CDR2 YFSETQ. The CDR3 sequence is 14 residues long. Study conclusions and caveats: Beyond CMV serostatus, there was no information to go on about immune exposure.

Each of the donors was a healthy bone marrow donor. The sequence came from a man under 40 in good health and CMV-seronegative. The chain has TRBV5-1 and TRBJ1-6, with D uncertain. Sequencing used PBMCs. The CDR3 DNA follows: TGCGCCAGCAGCTTGTCCGGGTATAATTCACCCCTCCACTTT. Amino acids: CASSLSGYNSPLHF. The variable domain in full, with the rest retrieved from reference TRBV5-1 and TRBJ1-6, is KAGVTQTPRYLIKTRGQQVTLSCSPISGHRSVSWYQQTPGQGLQFLFEYFSETQRNKGNFPGRFSGRQFSNSRSEMNVSTLELGDSALYLCASSLSGYNSPLHFGNGTRLTVT.